This T cell receptor (beta chain) was profiled in a study of T cells in women clearing cervical HPV infection. Study-wide context: Blood came at first lesion visit for cases, post-clearance for controls.

Generated by immunoSEQ multiplex PCR, the TCRdb table keeps only in-frame clones and is missing some. This table lists roughly 47,000 clones. A word on this clone: The sequence runs out 3 residues before the end of the CDR3; the remainder is reconstructed from the germline J gene.

V was pared by 6 bases and J by 3 bases, with 4 bases of the junction left unmatched. Per germline, CDR1 DFQATT and CDR2 SNEGSKA (reference sequence). CDR3 length equals 13 residues. The sequenced sample was blood buffy coat. This chain connects TRBV20-1 to TRBJ2-3, with 9 bases identical to TRBD1. The sequence was collected from a woman between 18 and 75 years old with a cervical HPV16 infection that either progressed to CIN3+ or cleared (not recorded which). CDR3 DNA, as far as it was read: TGCAGTGCAAGGGACAGGGAAACAGATACG. It codes for CSARDRETDT. The full CDR3 sequence reads CSARDRETDTQYF.